The 3 T cell receptor beta chains in this list originate from one sample, sequenced in a study of blood T cell repertoires in COVID-19. Sequencing was performed with immunoSEQ multiplex PCR; in TCRdb, only in-frame clones are kept and a portion is missing. In the table there are about 190,000 clones, approximately 78% of which are singletons. The sequencing input was peripheral blood. These receptors were taken from an elderly woman with active or convalescent COVID-19.

V gene TRBV27 combines with J gene TRBJ2-3; 10 bases match TRBD1. Losses at the gene ends were 1 base for V and 7 bases for J; bases not matched to a gene: 11. This CDR3 spans 17 amino acids. CDR1 is MNHEY and CDR2 is SMNVEV in the germline V gene (reference sequence). CDR3 bases: TGTGCCAGCAGTTTATACCCTCCCGGACAGGGGGGGAATACGCAGTATTTT. Its translation is CASSLYPPGQGGNTQYF.

The rearrangement uses TRBV29-1 and TRBJ1-2; no definite D call. The CDR3 covers 11 residues. Per the germline V gene, CDR1 is SQVTM and CDR2 is ANQGSEA. The V gene lost 4 bases and the J gene lost 4 bases, with 7 bases spanning the gap. CDR3 protein: CSVAQFYGYTF. CDR3 bases: TGCAGCGTTGCCCAGTTCTATGGCTACACCTTC.

The chain uses TRBV10-3 and TRBJ1-2, with a possible D match to TRBD1 (6 bases). The germline V gene encodes CDR1 ENHRY and CDR2 SYGVKD. Trimming removed 2 bases from V and 7 bases from J, with 14 bases in between. This CDR3 comprises 14 residues. The CDR3 loop is CAISEQGMDAGYTF. The CDR3 nucleotides are TGTGCCATCAGTGAGCAGGGGATGGATGCTGGCTACACCTTC.